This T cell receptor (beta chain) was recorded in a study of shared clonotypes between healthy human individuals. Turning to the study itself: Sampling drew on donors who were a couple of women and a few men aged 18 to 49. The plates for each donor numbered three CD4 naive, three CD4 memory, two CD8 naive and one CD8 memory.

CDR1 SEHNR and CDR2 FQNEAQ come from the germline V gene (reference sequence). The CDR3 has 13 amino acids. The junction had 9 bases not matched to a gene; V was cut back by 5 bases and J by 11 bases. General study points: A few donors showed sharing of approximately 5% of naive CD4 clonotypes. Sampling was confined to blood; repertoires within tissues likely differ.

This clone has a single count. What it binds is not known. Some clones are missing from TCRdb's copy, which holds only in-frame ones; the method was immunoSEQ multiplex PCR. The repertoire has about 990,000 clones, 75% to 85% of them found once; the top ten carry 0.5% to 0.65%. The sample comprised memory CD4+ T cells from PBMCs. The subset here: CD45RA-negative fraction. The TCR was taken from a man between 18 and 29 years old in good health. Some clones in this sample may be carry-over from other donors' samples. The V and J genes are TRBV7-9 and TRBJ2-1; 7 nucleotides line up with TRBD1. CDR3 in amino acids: CASSQIRGSQQFF. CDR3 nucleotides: TGTGCCAGCAGCCAAATCAGGGGGTCCCAGCAGTTCTTC.